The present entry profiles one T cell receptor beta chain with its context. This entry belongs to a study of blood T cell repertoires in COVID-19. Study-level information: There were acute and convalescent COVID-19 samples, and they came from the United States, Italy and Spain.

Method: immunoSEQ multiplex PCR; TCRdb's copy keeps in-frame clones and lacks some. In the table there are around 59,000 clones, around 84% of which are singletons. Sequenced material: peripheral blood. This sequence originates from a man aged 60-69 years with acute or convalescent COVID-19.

The CDR3 protein is CASSQDTPGGIEQFF. The CDR3 nucleotides are TGCGCCAGCAGCCAAGATACCCCGGGGGGAATAGAGCAGTTCTTC. V and J are TRBV4-1 and TRBJ2-1, with 7 nucleotides matching TRBD2. From germline, CDR1 is MGHRA and CDR2 YSYEKL. The CDR3 contains 15 residues. V lost 0 bases and J lost 10; bases outside the gene matches: 9.